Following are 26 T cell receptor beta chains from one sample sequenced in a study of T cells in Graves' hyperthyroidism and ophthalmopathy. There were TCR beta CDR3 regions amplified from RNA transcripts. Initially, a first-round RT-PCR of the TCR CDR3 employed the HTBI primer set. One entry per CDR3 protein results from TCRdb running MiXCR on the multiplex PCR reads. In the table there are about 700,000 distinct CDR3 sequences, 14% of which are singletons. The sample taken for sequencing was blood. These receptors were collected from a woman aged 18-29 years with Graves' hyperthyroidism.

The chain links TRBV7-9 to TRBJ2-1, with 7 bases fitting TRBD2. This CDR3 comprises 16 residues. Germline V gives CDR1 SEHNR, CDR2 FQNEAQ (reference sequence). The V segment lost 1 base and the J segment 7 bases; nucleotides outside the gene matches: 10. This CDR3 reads CASSLGLWGGWNEQFF. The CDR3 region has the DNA TGTGCCAGCAGCTTAGGCCTATGGGGAGGGTGGAATGAGCAGTTCTTC.

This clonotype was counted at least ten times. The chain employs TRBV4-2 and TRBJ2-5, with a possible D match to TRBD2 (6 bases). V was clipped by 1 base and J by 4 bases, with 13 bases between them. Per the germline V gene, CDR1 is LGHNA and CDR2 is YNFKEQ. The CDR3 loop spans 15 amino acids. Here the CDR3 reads CASSQGSGAGETQYF. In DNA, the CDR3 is TGTGCCAGCAGCCAAGGGAGTGGAGCGGGAGAGACCCAGTACTTC.

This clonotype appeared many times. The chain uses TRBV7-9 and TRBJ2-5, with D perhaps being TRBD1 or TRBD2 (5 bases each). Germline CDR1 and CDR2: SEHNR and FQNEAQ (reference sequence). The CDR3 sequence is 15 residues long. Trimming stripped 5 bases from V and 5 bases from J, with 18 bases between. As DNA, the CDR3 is TGTGCCAGCAGCCCTCCGGGACGTAGTGTGGAGACCCAGTACTTC. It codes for CASSPPGRSVETQYF.

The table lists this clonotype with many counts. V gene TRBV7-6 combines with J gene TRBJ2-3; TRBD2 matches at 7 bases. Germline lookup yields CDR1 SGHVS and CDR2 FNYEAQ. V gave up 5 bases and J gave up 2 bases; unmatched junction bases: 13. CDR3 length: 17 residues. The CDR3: CASSRLGPSGPTDTQYF. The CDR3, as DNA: TGTGCCAGCAGCCGATTAGGTCCTAGCGGACCCACAGATACGCAGTATTTT.

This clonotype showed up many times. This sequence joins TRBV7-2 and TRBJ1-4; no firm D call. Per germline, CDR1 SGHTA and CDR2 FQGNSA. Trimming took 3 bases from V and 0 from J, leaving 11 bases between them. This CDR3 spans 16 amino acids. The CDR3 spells CASSLRPISTNEKLFF. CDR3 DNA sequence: TGTGCCAGCAGCTTGCGGCCTATCTCAACTAATGAAAAACTGTTTTTT.

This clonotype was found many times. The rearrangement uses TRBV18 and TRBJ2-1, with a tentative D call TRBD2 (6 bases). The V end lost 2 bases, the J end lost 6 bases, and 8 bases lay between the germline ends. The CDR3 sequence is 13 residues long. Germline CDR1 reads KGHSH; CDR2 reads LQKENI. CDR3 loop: CASSPGLFNEQFF. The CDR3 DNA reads TGTGCCAGCTCACCAGGACTATTCAATGAGCAGTTCTTC.

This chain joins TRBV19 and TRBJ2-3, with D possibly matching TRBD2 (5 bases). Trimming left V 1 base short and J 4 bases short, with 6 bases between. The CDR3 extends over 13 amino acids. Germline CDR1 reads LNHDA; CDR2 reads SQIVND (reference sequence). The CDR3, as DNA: TGTGCCAGTAGTATAGGGCGGGCAGATACGCAGTATTTT. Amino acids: CASSIGRADTQYF.

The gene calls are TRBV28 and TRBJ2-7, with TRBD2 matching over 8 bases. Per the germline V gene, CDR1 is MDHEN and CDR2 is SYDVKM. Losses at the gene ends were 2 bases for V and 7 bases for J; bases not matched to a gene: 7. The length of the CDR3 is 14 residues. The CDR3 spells CASSLRGGNGEQYF. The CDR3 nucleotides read TGTGCCAGCAGTTTACGCGGGGGGAACGGGGAGCAGTACTTC.

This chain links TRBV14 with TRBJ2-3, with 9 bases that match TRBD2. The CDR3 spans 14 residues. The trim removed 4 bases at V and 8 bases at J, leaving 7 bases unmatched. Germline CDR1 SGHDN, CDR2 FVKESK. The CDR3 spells CASSPAGGPVTQYF. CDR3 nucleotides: TGTGCCAGCAGCCCGGCGGGAGGGCCGGTTACGCAGTATTTT.

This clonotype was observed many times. CDR3 region: CASSQDDRTAVYGYTF. As DNA, the CDR3 is TGTGCCAGCAGCCAAGACGATCGGACAGCAGTCTATGGCTACACCTTC. The V and J genes are TRBV3-1 and TRBJ1-2; TRBD1 might be the D (6 bases). The CDR3 has 16 amino acids. CDR1 is LGHDT, CDR2 YNNKEL, per germline (reference sequence). V lost 0 bases and J lost 4, with 15 bases in between. The full variable domain, its missing parts supplied by reference TRBV3-1 and TRBJ1-2, is DTAVSQTPKYLVTQMGNDKSIKCEQNLGHDTMYWYKQDSKKFLKIMFSYNNKELIINETVPNRFSPKSPDKAHLNLHINSLELGDSAVYFCASSQDDRTAVYGYTFGSGTRLTVV.

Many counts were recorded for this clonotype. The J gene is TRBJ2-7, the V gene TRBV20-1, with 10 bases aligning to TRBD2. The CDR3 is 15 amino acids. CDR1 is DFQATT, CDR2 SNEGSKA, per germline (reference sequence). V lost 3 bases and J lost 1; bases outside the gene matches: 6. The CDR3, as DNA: TGCAGTGCTAGGGTCATACTAGCGGGGTCCTACGAGCAGTACTTC. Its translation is CSARVILAGSYEQYF.

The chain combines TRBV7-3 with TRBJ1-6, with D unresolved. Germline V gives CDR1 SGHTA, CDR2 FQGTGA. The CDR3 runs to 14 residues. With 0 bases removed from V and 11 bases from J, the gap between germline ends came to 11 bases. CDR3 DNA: TGTGCCAGCAGCTTAACGCCCGGGGTACCACCCCTCCACTTT. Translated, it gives CASSLTPGVPPLHF.

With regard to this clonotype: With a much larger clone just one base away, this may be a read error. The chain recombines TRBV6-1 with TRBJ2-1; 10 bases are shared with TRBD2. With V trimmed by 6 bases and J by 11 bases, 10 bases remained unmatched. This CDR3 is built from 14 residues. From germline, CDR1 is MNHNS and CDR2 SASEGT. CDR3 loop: CASRSGRVTGKQFF. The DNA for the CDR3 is TGTGCCAGCAGGAGCGGGAGGGTTACCGGTAAGCAGTTCTTC.

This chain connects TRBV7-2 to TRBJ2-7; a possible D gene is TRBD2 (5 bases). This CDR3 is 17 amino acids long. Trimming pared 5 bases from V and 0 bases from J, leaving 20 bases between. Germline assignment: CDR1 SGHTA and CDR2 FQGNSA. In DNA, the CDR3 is TGTGCCAGCAGCCACGGGCGTGGCGGGTTGAGCTCCTACGAGCAGTACTTC. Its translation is CASSHGRGGLSSYEQYF.

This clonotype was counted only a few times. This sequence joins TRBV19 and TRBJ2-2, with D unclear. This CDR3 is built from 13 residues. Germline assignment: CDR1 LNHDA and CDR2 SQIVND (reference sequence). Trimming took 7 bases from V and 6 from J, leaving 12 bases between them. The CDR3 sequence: CASNERKPGELFF. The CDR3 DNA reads TGTGCCAGTAACGAACGAAAACCCGGGGAGCTGTTTTTT. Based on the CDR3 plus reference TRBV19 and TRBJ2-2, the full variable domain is DGGITQSPKYLFRKEGQNVTLSCEQNLNHDAMYWYRQDPGQGLRLIYYSQIVNDFQKGDIAEGYSVSREKKESFPLTVTSAQKNPTAFYLCASNERKPGELFFGEGSRLTVL.

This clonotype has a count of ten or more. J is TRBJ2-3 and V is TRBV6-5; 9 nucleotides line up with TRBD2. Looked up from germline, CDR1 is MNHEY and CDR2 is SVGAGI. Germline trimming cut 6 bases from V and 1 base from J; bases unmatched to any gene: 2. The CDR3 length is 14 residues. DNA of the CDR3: TGTGCCAGCAGACGACTAGCGGGCACAGATACGCAGTATTTT. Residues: CASRRLAGTDTQYF.

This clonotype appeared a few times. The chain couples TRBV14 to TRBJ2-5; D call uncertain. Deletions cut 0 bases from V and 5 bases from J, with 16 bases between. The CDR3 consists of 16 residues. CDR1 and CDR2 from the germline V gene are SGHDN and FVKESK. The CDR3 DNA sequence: TGTGCCAGCAGCCAAGATAAGTGGGGTAAACGTGAGACCCAGTACTTC. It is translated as CASSQDKWGKRETQYF. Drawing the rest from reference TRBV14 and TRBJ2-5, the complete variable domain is EAGVTQFPSHSVIEKGQTVTLRCDPISGHDNLYWYRRVMGKEIKFLLHFVKESKQDESGMPNNRFLAERTGGTYSTLKVQPAELEDSGVYFCASSQDKWGKRETQYFGPGTRLLVL.

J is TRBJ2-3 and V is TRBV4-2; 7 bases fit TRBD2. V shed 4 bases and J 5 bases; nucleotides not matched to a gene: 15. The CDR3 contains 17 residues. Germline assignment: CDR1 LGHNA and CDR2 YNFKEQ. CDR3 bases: TGTGCCAGCAGCCTTCTCTCTAGCGGAACGTCACGAGATACGCAGTATTTT. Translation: CASSLLSSGTSRDTQYF.

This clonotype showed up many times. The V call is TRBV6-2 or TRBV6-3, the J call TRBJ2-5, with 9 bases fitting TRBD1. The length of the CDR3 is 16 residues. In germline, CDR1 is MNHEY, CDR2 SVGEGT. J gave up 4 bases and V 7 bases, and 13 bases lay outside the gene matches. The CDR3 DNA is TGTGCCAGCACCTTACGCTACAGGGGGCGCGGAGAGACCCAGTACTTC. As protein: CASTLRYRGRGETQYF.

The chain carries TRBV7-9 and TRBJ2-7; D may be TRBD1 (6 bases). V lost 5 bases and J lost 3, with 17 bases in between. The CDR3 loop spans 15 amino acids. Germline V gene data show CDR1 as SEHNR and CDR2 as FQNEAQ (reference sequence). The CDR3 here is CASSAYRDPIYEQYF. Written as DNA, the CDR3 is TGTGCCAGCAGCGCCTACAGGGACCCCATCTACGAGCAGTACTTC.

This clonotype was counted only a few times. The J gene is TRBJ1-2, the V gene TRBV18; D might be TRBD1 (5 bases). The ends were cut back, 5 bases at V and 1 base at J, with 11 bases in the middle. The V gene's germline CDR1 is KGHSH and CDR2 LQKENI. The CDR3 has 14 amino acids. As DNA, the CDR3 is TGTGCCAGCTCATCGGGACTCCTTAACTATGGCTACACCTTC. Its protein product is CASSSGLLNYGYTF.

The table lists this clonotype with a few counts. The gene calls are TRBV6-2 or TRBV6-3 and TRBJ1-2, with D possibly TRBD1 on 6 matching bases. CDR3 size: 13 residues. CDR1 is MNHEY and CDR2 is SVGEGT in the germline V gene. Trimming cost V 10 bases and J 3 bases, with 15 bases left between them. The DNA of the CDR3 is TGTGCCACTAAGACAGGATGGGACTATGGCTACACCTTC. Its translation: CATKTGWDYGYTF.

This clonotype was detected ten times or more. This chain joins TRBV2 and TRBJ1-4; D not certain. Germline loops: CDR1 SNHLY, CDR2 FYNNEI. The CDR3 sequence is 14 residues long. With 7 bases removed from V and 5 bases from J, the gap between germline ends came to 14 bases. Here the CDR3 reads CASTAQSLNEKLFF. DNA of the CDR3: TGTGCCAGCACCGCTCAAAGTCTAAATGAAAAACTGTTTTTT.

In nucleotides, the CDR3 is TGTGCCAGTAGTGTCTTTGGGCAGGGAGGAGGCGAGCAGTACTTC. Protein: CASSVFGQGGGEQYF. The chain carries TRBV19 and TRBJ2-7, with a tentative D call TRBD2 (6 bases). V was clipped by 5 bases and J by 6 bases, with 20 bases between them. The CDR3 length is 15 residues. CDR1 is LNHDA, CDR2 SQIVND, per germline (reference sequence).

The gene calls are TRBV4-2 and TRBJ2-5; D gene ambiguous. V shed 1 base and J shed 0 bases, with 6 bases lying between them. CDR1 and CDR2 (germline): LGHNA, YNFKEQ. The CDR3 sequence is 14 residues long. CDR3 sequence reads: CASSQAPYQETQYF. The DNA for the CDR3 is TGTGCCAGCAGCCAAGCCCCGTACCAAGAGACCCAGTACTTC.

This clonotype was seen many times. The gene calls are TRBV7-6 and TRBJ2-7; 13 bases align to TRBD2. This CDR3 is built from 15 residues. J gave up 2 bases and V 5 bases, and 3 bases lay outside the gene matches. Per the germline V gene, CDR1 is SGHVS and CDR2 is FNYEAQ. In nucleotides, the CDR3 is TGTGCCAGCAGCCAAGGGACTAGCGGGACCTACGAGCAGTACTTC. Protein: CASSQGTSGTYEQYF. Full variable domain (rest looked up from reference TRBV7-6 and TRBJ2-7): GAGVSQSPRYKVTKRGQDVALRCDPISGHVSLYWYRQALGQGPEFLTYFNYEAQQDKSGLPNDRFSAERPEGSISTLTIQRTEQRDSAMYRCASSQGTSGTYEQYFGPGTRLTVT.